The entry below describes one T cell receptor beta chain. Other nucleotide sequences in the sample specify the same CDR3. CDR3 length equals 15 residues. The V gene's germline CDR1 is SGHRS and CDR2 YFSETQ. After removal of 4 bases from V and 0 bases from J, the junction contained 3 bases not matched to a gene. In the study's own analysis: Quantification of nucleated cells was approximated via reference gene primer amplification. The table came from immunoSEQ multiplex PCR; TCRdb's copy has only in-frame clones and leaves some out. V, J and clone size are those of that table, while D and trimming were read from the DNA. The data hold over 150,000 clones, with approximately 90% observed a single time. This entry belongs to a study of blood T cell repertoires in COVID-19. Study-level background: Whether acute or convalescent, the COVID-19 samples came from the United States, Italy and Spain. Nucleic acid was either cDNA or gDNA, and it came from T cells, B-cell-depleted T cells, or PBMCs.

J is TRBJ1-3 and V is TRBV5-1; 8 bases match TRBD1. The TCR comes from a woman aged 55-69 years who had recovered from COVID-19. Sequences were obtained from peripheral blood. Written as DNA, the CDR3 is TGCGCCAGCAGCACAGGACAGGGCTCTGGAAACACCATATATTTT. Its protein is CASSTGQGSGNTIYF.